These 20 T cell receptor beta chains were all obtained from the same sample, sequenced in a study of OX40 agonist ivuxolimab in advanced cancers. Libraries were prepared by immunoSEQ multiplex PCR; TCRdb keeps only in-frame clonotypes and omits some of them. The table lists approximately 62,000 clones, approximately 88% of them singletons, with roughly 5.1% in the top ten. The material was CD4+ or CD8+ T cells sorted from blood, obtained in a trial of the OX40 agonist ivuxolimab. These receptors were collected from an adult with an advanced solid tumor such as melanoma, head and neck, liver or kidney cancer.

The chain is built from TRBV7-9 and TRBJ1-1, with D possibly TRBD1 on 6 matching bases. The CDR3 has 17 residues. V was pared by 2 bases and J by 1 base, with 17 bases between. CDR1 SEHNR and CDR2 FQNEAQ come from the germline V gene (reference sequence). CDR3 sequence (DNA): TGTGCCAGCAGCTTATTTTCCCTCTTGACAGGGAACACTGAAGCTTTCTTT. This translates into CASSLFSLLTGNTEAFF.

The V and J genes are TRBV28 and TRBJ1-5; TRBD1 is a possible D gene (6 bases). This CDR3 comprises 15 residues. Trimming shortened V by 5 bases and J by 6 bases, and 17 bases separated the two germline ends. The germline V gene encodes CDR1 MDHEN and CDR2 SYDVKM. The CDR3: CASSLGAGESQPQHF. Here the CDR3 DNA reads TGTGCCAGCAGTCTGGGGGCGGGTGAGAGTCAGCCCCAGCATTTT.

This sequence joins TRBV5-1 and TRBJ2-3; D gene ambiguous. Germline CDR1 reads SGHRS; CDR2 reads YFSETQ. The germline V and J ends were trimmed by 3 bases and 0 bases, with 8 bases remaining between them. The CDR3 contains 14 residues. The CDR3 bases are TGCGCCAGCAGCTCGGCGGCTAGCACAGATACGCAGTATTTT. Protein product: CASSSAASTDTQYF.

The V gene is TRBV7-2, the J gene TRBJ2-1; a weak D match, TRBD1 (5 bases). The CDR3 consists of 14 residues. Germline V gene data show CDR1 as SGHTA and CDR2 as FQGNSA. Between the trimmed V and J ends, which lost 5 bases and 7 bases, there was a span of 15 bases. The CDR3 region has the DNA TGTGCCAGCAGCACGATGACAGTCACAAATGAGCAGTTCTTC. This translates into CASSTMTVTNEQFF.

This sequence joins TRBV18 and TRBJ2-5; D unresolved. Germline V gene data show CDR1 as KGHSH and CDR2 as LQKENI. CDR3 length: 13 residues. The V end lost 0 bases, the J end lost 8 bases, and 10 bases lay between the germline ends. In nucleotides, the CDR3 is TGTGCCAGCTCACCACCGGAGCTCGAAACCCAGTACTTC. Protein: CASSPPELETQYF.

The V and J genes are TRBV10-3 and TRBJ2-1; the D gene is possibly TRBD2 (5 bases). V shed 8 bases and J shed 8 bases, with 16 bases lying between them. CDR1 is ENHRY, CDR2 SYGVKD, per germline. This CDR3 has 13 amino acids. The CDR3 sequence: CAIRTPPGDEQFF. CDR3 coding DNA: TGTGCCATCCGGACTCCACCCGGAGATGAGCAGTTCTTC.

The genes are TRBV7-9 and TRBJ1-5; D not resolved. In germline, CDR1 is SEHNR, CDR2 FQNEAQ (reference sequence). Trimming took 5 bases from V and 3 from J, leaving 14 bases between them. There are 15 residues in the CDR3. The CDR3 protein is CASSREAASNQPQHF. In DNA, the CDR3 is TGTGCCAGCAGCCGAGAGGCAGCCTCCAATCAGCCCCAGCATTTT. The whole variable domain, remainder taken from reference TRBV7-9 and TRBJ1-5, is DTGVSQNPRHKITKRGQNVTFRCDPISEHNRLYWYRQTLGQGPEFLTYFQNEAQLEKSRLLSDRFSAERPKGSFSTLEIQRTEQGDSAMYLCASSREAASNQPQHFGDGTRLSIL.

The V call is TRBV5-1, the J call TRBJ1-5, with TRBD1 as a possible D gene (6 bases). The V gene lost 4 bases and the J gene lost 7 bases, with 18 bases spanning the gap. The CDR3 covers 15 residues. Germline V gene sequence: CDR1 SGHRS, CDR2 YFSETQ. CDR3 amino acids: CASSTGETTGQPQHF. CDR3 nucleotides: TGCGCCAGCAGCACTGGTGAAACGACAGGACAGCCCCAGCATTTT.

The CDR3 coding sequence is TGTGCCAGCACGAGTAACAGCCAAGAGACCCAGTACTTC. It specifies CASTSNSQETQYF. The chain joins TRBV2 to TRBJ2-5; D not resolved. V lost 7 bases to trimming and J lost 1 base, with 10 bases between them. Germline CDR1 and CDR2: SNHLY and FYNNEI. This CDR3 is built from 13 residues.

The table lists this clone with a count of one. The CDR3 region has the DNA TGTGCCAGCAGCTTGACTGCTACCTACGAGCAGTACTTC. This codes for CASSLTATYEQYF. The V and J genes are TRBV5-6 and TRBJ2-7; D remains unclear. V was shortened by 1 base and J by 2 bases, with 7 bases between the two germline ends. The CDR3 length is 13 residues. Germline-derived CDR1 and CDR2 are SGHDT and YYEEEE.

The chain joins TRBV19 to TRBJ2-3, with D possibly being TRBD2 (5 bases). CDR1 LNHDA and CDR2 SQIVND come from the germline V gene (reference sequence). Trimming removed 6 bases at V and 0 bases at J, with 10 bases between. The CDR3 totals 14 residues. In nucleotides, the CDR3 is TGTGCCAGTAGAGAGAGGAGGAGCACAGATACGCAGTATTTT. This codes for CASRERRSTDTQYF.

The genes are TRBV4-2 and TRBJ1-1, with D perhaps matching TRBD1 (5 bases). There are 16 residues in the CDR3. Germline V lookup: CDR1 LGHNA, CDR2 YNFKEQ. The V end lost 0 bases, the J end lost 1 base, and 12 bases lay between the germline ends. CDR3 nucleotides: TGTGCCAGCAGCCAAGATTCCTGGGGGGGGAACACTGAAGCTTTCTTT. It is translated as CASSQDSWGGNTEAFF.

V and J are TRBV29-1 and TRBJ2-7; 7 bases align to TRBD2. J lost 5 bases, V lost 4 bases, and 8 bases had no gene match. The CDR3 runs to 13 residues. Germline V gives CDR1 SQVTM, CDR2 ANQGSEA. In DNA form, the CDR3 reads TGCAGCGTTGCGGCGGGAGCTGGGGACGAGCAGTACTTC. Translating gives CSVAAGAGDEQYF.

This rearrangement joins TRBV19 to TRBJ1-6; TRBD1 agrees at 7 bases. The CDR3 length is 17 residues. In germline, CDR1 is LNHDA, CDR2 SQIVND (reference sequence). J gave up 0 bases and V 5 bases, and 7 bases lay outside the gene matches. The CDR3 sequence: CASSRDSSSSYNSPLHF. The CDR3 DNA sequence: TGTGCCAGTAGTCGGGACAGCTCAAGCTCCTATAATTCACCCCTCCACTTT.

This rearrangement joins TRBV11-3 to TRBJ2-6; no reliable D call. CDR1 SGHNT and CDR2 YENEEA come from the germline V gene. This CDR3 spans 18 amino acids. The germline V and J ends were trimmed by 1 base and 0 bases, with 13 bases remaining between them. Written as DNA, the CDR3 is TGTGCCAGCAGCTTAGGGTACAGTGCGGACTCTGGGGCCAACGTCCTGACTTTC. This gives the protein CASSLGYSADSGANVLTF.

V usage is TRBV11-2 and J usage is TRBJ1-5; 9 bases align to TRBD1. The CDR3 totals 14 residues. Unmatched junction bases numbered 3, after V lost 5 bases and J lost 4 bases. Per the germline V gene, CDR1 is SGHAT and CDR2 is FQNNGV. CDR3 in amino acids: CASSVGTGNQPQHF. The CDR3 DNA reads as TGTGCCAGCAGCGTCGGGACAGGGAATCAGCCCCAGCATTTT. Full variable domain (missing parts from reference TRBV11-2 and TRBJ1-5): EAGVAQSPRYKIIEKRQSVAFWCNPISGHATLYWYQQILGQGPKLLIQFQNNGVVDDSQLPKDRFSAERLKGVDSTLKIQPAKLEDSAVYLCASSVGTGNQPQHFGDGTRLSIL.

In its sample, this clone is medium-sized. This sequence joins TRBV20-1 and TRBJ2-7; no firm D call. CDR1 DFQATT and CDR2 SNEGSKA come from the germline V gene (reference sequence). V was clipped by 6 bases and J by 4 bases, with 7 bases between them. This CDR3 is built from 10 residues. Here the CDR3 reads CSAGKYEQYF. For the CDR3, the DNA is TGCAGTGCGGGGAAGTACGAGCAGTACTTC.

This clone has just one count. The rearrangement links TRBV10-3 to TRBJ2-1, with TRBD2 as a possible D gene (5 bases). Trimming removed 0 bases at V and 1 base at J, with 13 bases between. Germline V gene sequence: CDR1 ENHRY, CDR2 SYGVKD. CDR3 length equals 17 residues. DNA for the CDR3: TGTGCCATCAGTGAGTCGAGGTGGGAGTTTTCCTACAATGAGCAGTTCTTC. Amino acids: CAISESRWEFSYNEQFF.

The chain's CDR3 is CASSFNYGYTF. For the CDR3, the DNA is TGTGCCAGCAGTTTTAACTATGGCTACACCTTC. V is TRBV28 and J is TRBJ1-2; D call uncertain. The CDR3 has 11 residues. The ends were cut back, 3 bases at V and 1 base at J, with 0 bases in the middle. Germline lookup yields CDR1 MDHEN and CDR2 SYDVKM.

The V and J genes are TRBV10-3 and TRBJ2-1; 10 bases map to TRBD1. The V gene end was trimmed by 9 bases and the J gene end by 6 bases; junction bases not matched to a gene: 5. Looked up from germline, CDR1 is ENHRY and CDR2 is SYGVKD. The CDR3 sequence is 13 residues long. Here the CDR3 DNA reads TGTGCCATGGGACAGGGGCTAAGCAATGAGCAGTTCTTC. Translating gives CAMGQGLSNEQFF.